Listed here is a single T cell receptor (beta chain). Trimming cost V 4 bases and J 4 bases; bases outside gene matches: 6. Germline lookup yields CDR1 MNHEY and CDR2 SVGAGI. The CDR3 has 15 residues. The data were taken from a study of technical replicates of blood from four donors. Repertoires were generated with immunoSEQ multiplex PCR, while TCRdb's copy carries only in-frame clones and drops some. Of more than 90,000 clones listed, about 95% are singletons. The material sequenced was T cells isolated from PBMCs. This TCR was recovered from a human donor in good health. This rearrangement joins TRBV6-5 to TRBJ2-2; 7 nucleotides agree with TRBD2. In nucleotides, the CDR3 is TGTGCCAGCAGTTTAATTTCTAGCGGCACCGGGGAGCTGTTTTTT. Amino acid sequence: CASSLISSGTGELFF.